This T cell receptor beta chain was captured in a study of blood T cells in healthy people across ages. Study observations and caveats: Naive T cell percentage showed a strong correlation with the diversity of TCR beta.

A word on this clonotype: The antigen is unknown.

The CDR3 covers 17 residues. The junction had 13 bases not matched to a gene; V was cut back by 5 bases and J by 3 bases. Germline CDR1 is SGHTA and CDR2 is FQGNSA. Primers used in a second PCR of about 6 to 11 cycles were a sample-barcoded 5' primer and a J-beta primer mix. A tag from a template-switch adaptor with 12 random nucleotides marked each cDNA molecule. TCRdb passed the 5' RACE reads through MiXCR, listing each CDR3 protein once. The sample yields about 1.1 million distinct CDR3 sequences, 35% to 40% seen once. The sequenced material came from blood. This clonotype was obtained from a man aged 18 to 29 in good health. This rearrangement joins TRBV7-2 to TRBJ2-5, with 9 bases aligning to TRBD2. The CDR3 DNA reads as TGTGCCAGCAGCCTTCTCGGCGGAGCGGGGGGAAAAGAGACCCAGTACTTC. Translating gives CASSLLGGAGGKETQYF.